This TCR beta chain was recorded in a study of response to subunit inactivated influenza vaccine. Regarding the study as a whole: Few additional T cells are recruited per seasonal influenza vaccination, authors suggested.

TCRdb used MiXCR to reprocess the RT-PCR reads, holding one entry per CDR3 protein. The data show around 850,000 distinct CDR3 sequences, roughly 18% seen once. Germline assignment: CDR1 MNHNS and CDR2 SASEGT. With 6 bases clipped from V and 3 bases from J, the junction kept 8 bases outside the gene matches. This CDR3 comprises 14 residues. As to this clonotype: The antigen is undetermined.

This receptor was taken from a man aged 50-59 years who received an inactivated influenza vaccine. V gene TRBV6-1 combines with J gene TRBJ2-7; 7 bases are a match to TRBD1. This specimen consisted of PBMCs from blood, obtained 5 to 6 days after vaccination. The CDR3 DNA reads as TGTGCCAGCAGCAGACAGGGAAAAGGCTACGAGCAGTACTTC. Translated, it gives CASSRQGKGYEQYF.